The 8 T cell receptor beta chains presented below share a single source sample, sequenced in a study of blood T cell repertoires in COVID-19. Assay: immunoSEQ multiplex PCR; the TCRdb copy retains only in-frame clones and omits some. The top ten clones hold roughly 8.5% of a sample with around 500,000 clones, around 85% of them seen once. The sample taken for sequencing was PBMCs or T cells enriched from blood (not recorded which). These TCRs come from an older woman who had recovered from COVID-19.

V and J are TRBV19 and TRBJ1-6, with 9 nucleotides matching TRBD1. Germline V gives CDR1 LNHDA, CDR2 SQIVND (reference sequence). The CDR3 consists of 15 residues. V shed 5 bases and J 9 bases; nucleotides not matched to a gene: 8. DNA for the CDR3: TGTGCCAGTAGTGTGATGACAGGGGGGAGTTCACCCCTCCACTTT. Translation gives CASSVMTGGSSPLHF.

The rearrangement links TRBV5-1 to TRBJ2-3; 16 nucleotides line up with TRBD2. The CDR3 is 19 amino acids. Germline CDR1 reads SGHRS; CDR2 reads YFSETQ. V dropped 4 bases and J dropped 4; count of bases not matched to a gene: 12. The CDR3 here is CASSHRGLAGGSPPDTQYF. The CDR3 DNA sequence: TGCGCCAGCAGCCACCGGGGACTAGCGGGGGGGAGTCCCCCAGATACGCAGTATTTT.

The J gene is TRBJ1-2, the V gene TRBV12-3 or TRBV12-4; D uncertain. The CDR3 loop spans 12 amino acids. V was shortened by 1 base and J by 6 bases, with 6 bases between the two germline ends. The CDR3 nucleotides read TGTGCCAGCAGTTTAGTAGTCCATGGCTACACCTTC. This gives the protein CASSLVVHGYTF.

The chain recombines TRBV30 with TRBJ1-3, with D perhaps matching TRBD1 (5 bases). Trimming left V 0 bases short and J 1 base short, with 13 bases between. The CDR3 has 16 residues. Germline-derived CDR1 and CDR2 are GTSNPN and SVGIG (reference sequence). The CDR3 nucleotides are TGTGCCTGGAGTGTAGGCAGGACAAAGTCTGGAAACACCATATATTTT. Its protein is CAWSVGRTKSGNTIYF.

This CDR3 reads CAWSASYSNQPQHF. The CDR3 nucleotides are TGTGCCTGGAGTGCGAGTTATAGCAATCAGCCCCAGCATTTT. The V and J genes are TRBV30 and TRBJ1-5; the D is unclear. CDR1 and CDR2 (germline): GTSNPN, SVGIG (reference sequence). The CDR3 is made up of 14 amino acids. V was clipped by 1 base and J by 0 bases, with 7 bases between them. Supplemented by reference TRBV30 and TRBJ1-5, the full variable domain reads SQTIHQWPATLVQPVGSPLSLECTVEGTSNPNLYWYRQAAGRGLQLLFYSVGIGQISSEVPQNLSASRPQDRQFILSSKKLLLSDSGFYLCAWSASYSNQPQHFGDGTRLSIL.

The chain carries TRBV7-2 and TRBJ2-3; 11 positions match TRBD2. The ends lost 10 bases at V and 4 bases at J; junction bases unmatched: 7. Germline V gene lookup returns CDR1 SGHTA and CDR2 FQGNSA. The CDR3 is 14 residues long. CDR3 coding DNA: TGTGCCAACGCCTTTAGCGGGGGGGCAGATACGCAGTATTTT. Translated: CANAFSGGADTQYF.

The chain couples TRBV7-2 to TRBJ1-6; possibly TRBD1 for D (5 bases). The V and J ends lost 1 base and 7 bases respectively, with 17 bases between them. The CDR3 consists of 17 residues. The germline V gene encodes CDR1 SGHTA and CDR2 FQGNSA. CDR3 coding DNA: TGTGCCAGCAGCTTAGGGCAGGGCGGTCCTTCGAATTCACCCCTCCACTTT. It specifies CASSLGQGGPSNSPLHF. Combining the CDR3 with reference TRBV7-2 and TRBJ1-6 gives the whole variable domain GAGVSQSPSNKVTEKGKDVELRCDPISGHTALYWYRQSLGQGLEFLIYFQGNSAPDKSGLPSDRFSAERTGGSVSTLTIQRTQQEDSAVYLCASSLGQGGPSNSPLHFGNGTRLTVT.

V usage is TRBV5-8 and J usage is TRBJ2-5, with D possibly being TRBD1 (6 bases). The CDR3 is 15 residues long. V lost 3 bases and J 5 bases, leaving 17 bases between the germline ends. CDR1 is SGHTS, CDR2 YDEGEE, per germline. The DNA for the CDR3 is TGTGCCAGCAGCTCCTCTACAGGGAATCACGAGACCCAGTACTTC. It translates to CASSSSTGNHETQYF.